This T cell receptor beta chain emerged from a study of PD-1 blockade in classical Hodgkin lymphoma. Data came from immunoSEQ multiplex PCR; TCRdb stores just in-frame clones and leaves some out. The data contain approximately 15,000 clones, roughly 80% of them seen just once; the ten biggest clones take up roughly 25%. As to this clone: Its antigen remains unknown.

In every patient, relapse followed autologous stem cell transplantation, while exposure to brentuximab vedotin differed. Complete response, partial response or progressive disease made up the best responses. Study-level points and caveats: Only CD4+ TCR diversity, not CD8+, had risen significantly by C4D1. With respect to the repertoire differences, their causes, possibly disease activity or prior therapy, remain undefined. Newly diagnosed patients were said to have less baseline TCR diversity than healthy donors did.

Germline assignment: CDR1 MGHRA and CDR2 YSYEKL. The CDR3 runs 14 residues. Trimming shortened V by 0 bases and J by 1 base, and 6 bases separated the two germline ends. The chain couples TRBV4-1 to TRBJ1-1, with D hard to call. This sample comprised peripheral blood mononuclear cells (PBMCs), obtained at baseline. The TCR comes from a human donor with classical Hodgkin lymphoma. In nucleotides, the CDR3 is TGCGCCAGCAGCCAAGAAAGGACGAACACTGAAGCTTTCTTT. Translated: CASSQERTNTEAFF.